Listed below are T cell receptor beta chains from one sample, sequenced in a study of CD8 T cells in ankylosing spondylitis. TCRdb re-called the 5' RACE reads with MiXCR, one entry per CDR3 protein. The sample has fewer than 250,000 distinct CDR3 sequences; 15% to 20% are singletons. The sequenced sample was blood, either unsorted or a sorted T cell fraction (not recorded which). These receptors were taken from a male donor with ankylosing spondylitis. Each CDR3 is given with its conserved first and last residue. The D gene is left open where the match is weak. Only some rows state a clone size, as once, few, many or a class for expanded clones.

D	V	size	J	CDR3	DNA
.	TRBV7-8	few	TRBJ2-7	CASSLEAASYEQYF	TGTGCCAGCAGCTTAGAGGCTGCATCCTACGAGCAGTACTTC
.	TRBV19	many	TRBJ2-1	CASSIGWEQFF	TGTGCCAGTAGTATAGGGTGGGAGCAGTTCTTC
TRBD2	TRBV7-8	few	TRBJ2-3	CASSYGTSGGGSTDTQYF	TGTGCCAGCAGCTATGGGACTAGCGGGGGGGGAAGCACAGATACGCAGTATTTT
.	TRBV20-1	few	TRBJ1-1	CSAREGDYTEAFF	TGCAGTGCTAGAGAGGGCGACTACACTGAAGCTTTCTTT
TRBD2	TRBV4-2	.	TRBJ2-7	CASSQSQVAGAYYEQYF	TGTGCCAGCAGCCAATCTCAGGTAGCGGGAGCTTATTACGAGCAGTACTTC
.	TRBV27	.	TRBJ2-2	CASSLYPRDTGELFF	TGTGCCAGCAGTTTATATCCACGGGACACCGGGGAGCTGTTTTTT
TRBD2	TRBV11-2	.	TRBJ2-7	CASSQTSGSAYEQYF	TGTGCCAGCAGTCAGACTAGCGGGAGTGCCTACGAGCAGTACTTC
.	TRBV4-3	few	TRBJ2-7	CASSQRRGVYEQYF	TGCGCCAGCAGCCAAAGGAGGGGGGTCTACGAGCAGTACTTC
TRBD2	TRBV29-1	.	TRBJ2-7	CSVEDAGGDSYEQYF	TGCAGCGTTGAAGATGCGGGGGGTGACTCCTACGAGCAGTACTTC
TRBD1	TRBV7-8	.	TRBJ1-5	CASSLAGAGGTANQPQHF	TGTGCCAGCAGCTTAGCGGGGGCAGGGGGCACCGCCAATCAGCCCCAGCATTTT
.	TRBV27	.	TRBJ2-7	CASSSEGKGYEQYF	TGTGCCAGCAGTTCCGAGGGGAAAGGCTACGAGCAGTACTTC
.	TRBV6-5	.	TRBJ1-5	CASSYDSNQPQHF	TGTGCCAGCAGTTATGACAGCAATCAGCCCCAGCATTTT
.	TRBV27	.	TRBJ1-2	CASSWRGNYGYTF	TGTGCCAGCAGTTGGAGGGGAAACTATGGCTACACCTTC
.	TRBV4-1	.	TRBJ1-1	CASSQADSLKAFF	TGCGCCAGCAGCCAAGCGGACAGCTTGAAGGCTTTCTTT
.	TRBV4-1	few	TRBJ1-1	CASSPPINRANTEAFF	TGCGCCAGCAGCCCGCCCATCAACCGTGCGAACACTGAAGCTTTCTTT